Below, 10 T cell receptor beta chains from the same sample are listed, as sequenced in a study of CD8 T cells in Susac syndrome. It was with random hexamers that roughly 0.45 to 1 ug RNA was reverse transcribed. Each CDR3 protein gets one entry after TCRdb re-called the immunoSEQ multiplex PCR reads with MiXCR. The sample shows fewer than 150,000 distinct CDR3 sequences, approximately 89% of them seen only once. Sequenced material: CD8+ T cells from PBMCs. The source of these receptors is a human donor with multiple sclerosis.

The chain has TRBV29-1 and TRBJ2-7; 10 bases fit TRBD2. The V and J ends lost 2 bases and 1 base, in that order; junction bases with no gene match: 8. The CDR3 has 16 residues. CDR1 is SQVTM and CDR2 is ANQGSEA in the germline V gene. Here the CDR3 DNA reads TGCAGCGTTGAAACCTTGGAAGCGGGAGGGTCCTACGAGCAGTACTTC. It is translated as CSVETLEAGGSYEQYF.

This rearrangement joins TRBV13 to TRBJ2-2, with TRBD2 matching 9 bases. CDR3 length: 16 residues. Germline loops: CDR1 PRHDT, CDR2 FYEKMQ (reference sequence). V shed 5 bases, J shed 6 bases, and the junction held 10 bases outside the gene matches. The CDR3 loop is CASSLWREGLAGELFF. The CDR3 bases are TGTGCCAGCAGCCTGTGGCGGGAGGGCCTCGCCGGGGAGCTGTTTTTT.

This clonotype was observed a few times. V gene TRBV6-5 combines with J gene TRBJ2-1; a possible D gene is TRBD2 (6 bases). V lost 4 bases and J 0 bases, leaving 13 bases between the germline ends. The CDR3 totals 16 residues. Germline V gives CDR1 MNHEY, CDR2 SVGAGI. In DNA, the CDR3 is TGTGCCAGCAGTTGGGACTCCGCCAACTCCTACAATGAGCAGTTCTTC. Translating it yields CASSWDSANSYNEQFF.

The chain links TRBV30 to TRBJ2-5; 11 bases are shared with TRBD2. CDR3 size: 15 residues. Per the germline V gene, CDR1 is GTSNPN and CDR2 is SVGIG (reference sequence). V shed 4 bases and J 2 bases; nucleotides not matched to a gene: 6. The CDR3 bases are TGTGCCTGGAATCTAGCGGGAGGAGTACAAGAGACCCAGTACTTC. Translation gives CAWNLAGGVQETQYF.

This chain uses TRBV27 with TRBJ2-7; D unresolved. CDR3 length: 14 amino acids. CDR1 and CDR2 (germline): MNHEY, SMNVEV (reference sequence). Trimming shortened V by 0 bases and J by 2 bases, and 8 bases separated the two germline ends. The CDR3 sequence: CASSLSTVAYEQYF. In DNA, the CDR3 is TGTGCCAGCAGTTTATCAACGGTGGCCTACGAGCAGTACTTC.

In its sample, this clonotype was seen once. V and J are TRBV7-3 and TRBJ2-1; D is perhaps TRBD1 or TRBD2 (6 bases each). V was cut by 4 bases and J by 5 bases, with 12 bases left in between. In germline, CDR1 is SGHTA, CDR2 FQGTGA. This CDR3 region has 14 residues. The CDR3 sequence is CASSWGAGDNEQFF. CDR3 nucleotide sequence: TGTGCCAGCAGCTGGGGGGCAGGGGACAATGAGCAGTTCTTC. The full variable domain, in which reference TRBV7-3 and TRBJ2-1 provide the parts outside the CDR3, is GAGVSQTPSNKVTEKGKYVELRCDPISGHTALYWYRQSLGQGPEFLIYFQGTGAADDSGLPNDRFFAVRPEGSVSTLKIQRTERGDSAVYLCASSWGAGDNEQFFGPGTRLTVL.

The J gene is TRBJ2-7, the V gene TRBV6-5, with TRBD1 matching over 9 bases. In germline, CDR1 is MNHEY, CDR2 SVGAGI. CDR3 length equals 14 residues. Trimming cost V 2 bases and J 6 bases; bases outside gene matches: 5. CDR3: CASSYGTGPGEQYF. For the CDR3, the DNA is TGTGCCAGCAGTTACGGGACAGGGCCGGGCGAGCAGTACTTC.

The chain joins TRBV29-1 to TRBJ2-3, with 7 bases lining up with TRBD2. Germline loops: CDR1 SQVTM, CDR2 ANQGSEA. The CDR3 is 14 amino acids. The CDR3 region has the DNA TGCAGTGCGACTAGCACCCCGACCCCAGATACGCAGTATTTT. Protein product: CSATSTPTPDTQYF.

The chain combines TRBV2 with TRBJ2-3, with D unresolved. V gave up 4 bases and J gave up 2 bases, with 13 bases separating them. Germline lookup yields CDR1 SNHLY and CDR2 FYNNEI. There are 15 residues in the CDR3. The CDR3 sequence is CASSGTSLNTDTQYF. The CDR3 DNA follows: TGTGCCAGCAGTGGCACGTCTCTCAACACAGATACGCAGTATTTT. The variable domain in full, completed from reference TRBV2 and TRBJ2-3, reads EPEVTQTPSHQVTQMGQEVILRCVPISNHLYFYWYRQILGQKVEFLVSFYNNEISEKSEIFDDQFSVERPDGSNFTLKIRSTKLEDSAMYFCASSGTSLNTDTQYFGPGTRLTVL.

The V gene is TRBV4-1, the J gene TRBJ1-1, with 7 nucleotides matching TRBD1. Germline-derived CDR1 and CDR2 are MGHRA and YSYEKL. CDR3 size: 16 residues. The trim removed 5 bases at V and 3 bases at J, leaving 12 bases unmatched. The CDR3 DNA reads as TGCGCCAGCAGCAAAGGGCTCGGGACAGATTACACTGAAGCTTTCTTT. This encodes CASSKGLGTDYTEAFF.